A selection of T cell receptor beta chains follows, all from one sample in a study of post-analysis software for immune sequencing data. TCRdb reprocessed the PCR reads with MiXCR, giving one entry per CDR3 protein. The sample includes roughly 200,000 distinct CDR3 sequences, about 30% of them seen just once. Sequencing was carried out using blood. Source of these receptors: a girl under 18 with multiple sclerosis. Each CDR3 is given with its conserved first and last residue. A D gene is named only where the DNA matches it firmly. For some rows the clone size is stated as once, few or many, or as a class when expanded; others skip it.

J gene: TRBJ2-2
V gene: TRBV7-6
D gene: TRBD2
clone size: -
CDR3 DNA: TGTGCCAGCAGCTTTAGCGGGCAGGACACCGGGGAGCGGTTTTTT
CDR3 protein: CASSFSGQDTGERFF

J gene: TRBJ2-7
V gene: TRBV18
D gene: -
clone size: many
CDR3 DNA: TGTGCCAGCTCCCGACGGGGTGGGTCCTACGAGCAGTACTTC
CDR3 protein: CASSRRGGSYEQYF

J gene: TRBJ1-1
V gene: TRBV19
D gene: TRBD1
clone size: -
CDR3 DNA: TGTGCCAGTAGTTTCCAGACAGGGGGCGCGACTGAAGCTTTCTTT
CDR3 protein: CASSFQTGGATEAFF

J gene: TRBJ1-5
V gene: TRBV5-6
D gene: -
clone size: few
CDR3 DNA: TGTGCCAGCAGCTTGAAGGGGATCCGTCAGCCCCAGCATTTT
CDR3 protein: CASSLKGIRQPQHF

J gene: TRBJ2-1
V gene: TRBV3-1
D gene: -
clone size: -
CDR3 DNA: TGTGCCAGCAGCCAAGGAAGGAGAGGAGGGTCGCAGTTCTTC
CDR3 protein: CASSQGRRGGSQFF

J gene: TRBJ1-3
V gene: TRBV27
D gene: -
clone size: few
CDR3 DNA: TGTGCCAGCAGTTCGGATAGCTCTGGAAACACCATATATTTT
CDR3 protein: CASSSDSSGNTIYF

J gene: TRBJ2-2
V gene: TRBV5-1
D gene: -
clone size: few
CDR3 DNA: TGCGCCAGCACTCTTAGCACCGACACCGGGGAGCTGTTTTTT
CDR3 protein: CASTLSTDTGELFF

J gene: TRBJ2-1
V gene: TRBV5-6
D gene: -
clone size: many
CDR3 DNA: TGTGCCAGCAGCTCGATGACTAGGCCTTCCTACAATGAGCAGTTCTTC
CDR3 protein: CASSSMTRPSYNEQFF

J gene: TRBJ2-7
V gene: TRBV29-1
D gene: -
clone size: many
CDR3 DNA: TGCAGCGCCCAACCGACCGGGTCCTACGAGCAGTACTTC
CDR3 protein: CSAQPTGSYEQYF

J gene: TRBJ1-1
V gene: TRBV5-1
D gene: TRBD1
clone size: -
CDR3 DNA: TGCGCCAGCAGCTTGGGGGACAGGATGAACACTGAAGCTTTCTTT
CDR3 protein: CASSLGDRMNTEAFF

J gene: TRBJ1-6
V gene: TRBV18
D gene: TRBD1
clone size: -
CDR3 DNA: TGTGCCAGCTCACCAAACAGGGGACCTAATTCACCCCTCCACTTT
CDR3 protein: CASSPNRGPNSPLHF

J gene: TRBJ2-1
V gene: TRBV10-2
D gene: TRBD2
clone size: many
CDR3 DNA: TGCGCCAGCAGTGAGGGGACTAGGGAGTTTCGCCACAATGAGCAGTTCTTC
CDR3 protein: CASSEGTREFRHNEQFF

J gene: TRBJ1-1
V gene: TRBV2
D gene: -
clone size: few
CDR3 DNA: TGTGCCAGCAAGGAGGACTGGAACACTGAAGCTTTCTTT
CDR3 protein: CASKEDWNTEAFF

J gene: TRBJ1-6
V gene: TRBV6-2/TRBV6-3
D gene: -
clone size: many
CDR3 DNA: TGTGCCAGCAGCCCACGGACAGCCTATAATTCACCCCTCCACTTT
CDR3 protein: CASSPRTAYNSPLHF

J gene: TRBJ2-3
V gene: TRBV30
D gene: TRBD1
clone size: few
CDR3 DNA: TGTGCCTGGAGGGACAGGGGCTGGGATACGCAGTATTTT
CDR3 protein: CAWRDRGWDTQYF

J gene: TRBJ2-3
V gene: TRBV20-1
D gene: TRBD1
clone size: -
CDR3 DNA: TGCAGTGCAACCGGGACAGGGGGTCTAGATACGCAGTATTTT
CDR3 protein: CSATGTGGLDTQYF

J gene: TRBJ2-1
V gene: TRBV6-5
D gene: TRBD2
clone size: -
CDR3 DNA: TGTGCCAGCAGTCCCGGGGGGAATGGCCAATATGAGCAGTTCTTC
CDR3 protein: CASSPGGNGQYEQFF

J gene: TRBJ2-7
V gene: TRBV2
D gene: TRBD2
clone size: many
CDR3 DNA: TGTGCCAGCAGTGAAACGAGTGGCGGGAGCGGGTACGAGCAGTACTTC
CDR3 protein: CASSETSGGSGYEQYF

J gene: TRBJ2-1
V gene: TRBV5-1
D gene: -
clone size: many
CDR3 DNA: TGCGCCAGCAGCTATGAGGGCGCCCACTCCTACAATGAGCAGTTCTTC
CDR3 protein: CASSYEGAHSYNEQFF

J gene: TRBJ2-3
V gene: TRBV29-1
D gene: TRBD2
clone size: many
CDR3 DNA: TGCAGCGTTGAGCTGGGGGGGGTCACAGATACGCAGTATTTT
CDR3 protein: CSVELGGVTDTQYF

J gene: TRBJ2-1
V gene: TRBV20-1
D gene: -
clone size: few
CDR3 DNA: TGCAGTACTAGGTCCCCCGGGACAAACTACAATGAGCAGTTCTTC
CDR3 protein: CSTRSPGTNYNEQFF

J gene: TRBJ2-7
V gene: TRBV5-1
D gene: -
clone size: -
CDR3 DNA: TGCGCCAGCAGCTCTCTAGGGTCTGGGGACGAGCAGTACTTC
CDR3 protein: CASSSLGSGDEQYF